One and the same sample provided the 11 T cell receptor beta chains below, sequenced in a study. TCRdb used MiXCR to reprocess the 5' RACE reads, holding one entry per CDR3 protein. This table holds about 46,000 distinct CDR3 sequences, roughly 28% found once. The sample comprised naive CD4+ T cells sorted from blood. The sample's subset: naive CD4+ T cells, CD4+CD45RA+CD25-. Source of these receptors: a female donor with breast cancer.

The V and J genes are TRBV7-2 and TRBJ2-1; 7 bases agree with TRBD2. J was trimmed by 3 bases and V by 1 base; bases with no gene match: 12. The CDR3 extends over 18 amino acids. The germline V gene encodes CDR1 SGHTA and CDR2 FQGNSA. CDR3 protein: CASSLVNIGLVIYNEQFF. The CDR3 nucleotides are TGTGCCAGCAGCTTAGTAAATATCGGACTAGTTATCTACAATGAGCAGTTCTTC.

This clonotype qualifies as medium-sized. This chain links TRBV7-2 with TRBJ1-6, with D uncertain. Germline values: CDR1 SGHTA, CDR2 FQGNSA. The length of the CDR3 is 13 residues. The V end lost 5 bases, the J end lost 7 bases, and 9 bases lay between the germline ends. CDR3 sequence: CASSVGANSPLHF. CDR3 nucleotides: TGTGCCAGCAGCGTCGGAGCGAATTCACCCCTCCACTTT.

This clonotype appeared a few times. The chain recombines TRBV7-2 with TRBJ2-2, with a possible D match to TRBD2 (5 bases). Trimming stripped 1 base from V and 4 bases from J, with 7 bases between. The CDR3 runs to 14 residues. Looked up from germline, CDR1 is SGHTA and CDR2 is FQGNSA. In nucleotides, the CDR3 is TGTGCCAGCAGCTTAGTTCGGGGCACCGGGGAGCTGTTTTTT. Protein: CASSLVRGTGELFF.

J is TRBJ1-1 and V is TRBV4-1; no definite D call. Germline CDR1 MGHRA, CDR2 YSYEKL. The CDR3 totals 13 residues. Trimming cost V 4 bases and J 0 bases, with 6 bases left between them. CDR3 nucleotide sequence: TGCGCCAGCAGCCGTGCGCTGAACACTGAAGCTTTCTTT. Protein product: CASSRALNTEAFF.

There are a few counts of this clonotype. The chain employs TRBV20-1 and TRBJ1-1; D unresolved. Germline V lookup: CDR1 DFQATT, CDR2 SNEGSKA (reference sequence). The CDR3 totals 15 residues. V was shortened by 0 bases and J by 0 bases, with 11 bases between the two germline ends. CDR3 DNA sequence: TGCAGTGCTAGAGAAACTCAGACACTGAACACTGAAGCTTTCTTT. It codes for CSARETQTLNTEAFF.

The V gene is TRBV6-1, the J gene TRBJ1-5, with D possibly being TRBD1 (6 bases). The CDR3 runs to 16 residues. Between the trimmed V and J ends, which lost 5 bases and 6 bases, there was a span of 20 bases. Germline CDR1 is MNHNS and CDR2 is SASEGT. The CDR3 DNA follows: TGTGCCAGCAGTATATCCCTGGGCGGGGGCGTTCAGCCCCAGCATTTT. Residues: CASSISLGGGVQPQHF.

This clonotype came up a few times. The J gene is TRBJ2-1, the V gene TRBV3-1; unclear D gene. The germline CDR1 and CDR2 sequences are LGHDT and YNNKEL (reference sequence). V gave up 2 bases and J gave up 6 bases, with 11 bases separating them. The CDR3 is made up of 14 amino acids. The CDR3 spells CASSQPMRSNEQFF. The CDR3 DNA reads as TGTGCCAGCAGCCAACCCATGCGGAGCAATGAGCAGTTCTTC.

In this sample, this clonotype turned up a few times. This sequence joins TRBV4-3 and TRBJ2-1; D is unclear. The CDR3 extends over 13 amino acids. Trimming cost V 0 bases and J 3 bases, with 3 bases left between them. Per the germline V gene, CDR1 is LGHNA and CDR2 is YSLEER. Here the CDR3 reads CASSQEIYNEQFF. CDR3 in DNA: TGCGCCAGCAGCCAAGAAATCTACAATGAGCAGTTCTTC.

This chain joins TRBV6-5 and TRBJ2-3; weak D call: TRBD2 (5 bases). The CDR3 is 15 residues long. Germline V gene data show CDR1 as MNHEY and CDR2 as SVGAGI. V was shortened by 7 bases and J by 3 bases, with 17 bases between the two germline ends. Written as DNA, the CDR3 is TGTGCCAGCACCGCCCTGGGGAGCTCGACAGATACGCAGTATTTT. Translating it yields CASTALGSSTDTQYF.

In its sample, this clonotype was seen a few times. The chain employs TRBV5-1 and TRBJ2-1; D possibly corresponds to TRBD2 (5 bases). CDR1 SGHRS and CDR2 YFSETQ come from the germline V gene. The CDR3 has 15 residues. V was trimmed by 0 bases and J by 7 bases, leaving 14 bases between them. CDR3 loop: CASSLVQRGPNEQFF. Written as DNA, the CDR3 is TGCGCCAGCAGCTTGGTCCAGAGAGGGCCAAATGAGCAGTTCTTC.

This chain links TRBV7-2 with TRBJ1-5, with 7 nucleotides matching TRBD1. Germline loops: CDR1 SGHTA, CDR2 FQGNSA. J gave up 6 bases and V 0 bases, and 5 bases lay outside the gene matches. This CDR3 region has 15 residues. The CDR3 DNA follows: TGTGCCAGCAGCTTAGCACAGGGGTCAGGTCAGCCCCAGCATTTT. Translated: CASSLAQGSGQPQHF. Filled out from reference TRBV7-2 and TRBJ1-5, the complete variable domain reads GAGVSQSPSNKVTEKGKDVELRCDPISGHTALYWYRQSLGQGLEFLIYFQGNSAPDKSGLPSDRFSAERTGGSVSTLTIQRTQQEDSAVYLCASSLAQGSGQPQHFGDGTRLSIL.